The rows below give T cell receptor beta chains drawn from one sample of a study of CD8 T cells in Susac syndrome. TCRdb reprocessed the immunoSEQ multiplex PCR reads via MiXCR and lists one record per CDR3 protein. The table shows 77,000 or so distinct CDR3 sequences, with approximately 94% occurring only once. Sequenced: CD8+ T cells from PBMCs. Source of these receptors: a human donor with multiple sclerosis. Each CDR3 is given with its conserved first and last residue. D genes are given only for firm matches. Clone size appears in some rows only: once, few, many, or a class for an expanded clone.

>TRBV30|.|TRBJ2-3|.
TGTGCCTGGGAAAAAGCCCAAACGCAGTATTTT
CAWEKAQTQYF
>TRBV4-1|TRBD2|TRBJ2-7|.
TGCGCCAGCAGCCAAGATAAGCTAGCGGGAGGCCGCGAGCAGTACTTC
CASSQDKLAGGREQYF
>TRBV7-9|.|TRBJ2-2|.
TGTGCCAGCAGCTCCCTTCTTCCGGGTCAGTCTCCCGGGGAGCTGTTTTTT
CASSSLLPGQSPGELFF
>TRBV12-5|TRBD2|TRBJ2-7|.
TGTGCTAGTCACCCGACTAGCGGCTACGAGCAGTACTTC
CASHPTSGYEQYF
>TRBV20-1|TRBD1|TRBJ2-7|.
TGCAGTGCTAGATCGGTAGACAGGGCCCTCGAGCAGTACTTC
CSARSVDRALEQYF
>TRBV27|.|TRBJ2-1|.
TGTGCCAGCAGTTTATCCTGGGGACCACATGAGCAGTTCTTC
CASSLSWGPHEQFF
>TRBV29-1|.|TRBJ2-2|.
TGCAGCGTGATCCAAACCGACGGGGAGCTGTTTTTT
CSVIQTDGELFF
>TRBV9|.|TRBJ2-7|.
TGTGCCAGCAGCGTAGAGTCCTCGGTCTCCTACGAGCAGTACTTC
CASSVESSVSYEQYF
>TRBV19|TRBD1|TRBJ1-1|.
TGTGCCAGTAGCATTGGGGGGACAGGTAACACTGAAGCTTTCTTT
CASSIGGTGNTEAFF
>TRBV20-1|.|TRBJ2-2|.
TGCAGTGCTAGGCGGGACCCCCGGGCCGGGGAGCTGTTTTTT
CSARRDPRAGELFF
>TRBV29-1|.|TRBJ2-1|.
TGCAGCGTTGAAGATCTTAAGGTTGACGGGTCTTGGGACTACAATGAGCAGTTCTTC
CSVEDLKVDGSWDYNEQFF
>TRBV27|TRBD2|TRBJ2-5|.
TGTGCCAGCAGTTTATTGACTAGCGGGGGACAAGAGACCCAGTACTTC
CASSLLTSGGQETQYF
>TRBV13|TRBD1|TRBJ2-7|.
TGTGCCAGCAGCTCGGGACAGCCCTACGAGCAGTACTTC
CASSSGQPYEQYF
>TRBV5-4|.|TRBJ1-1|.
TGTGCCAGCAGCCCTTGGAAGAACACTGAAGCTTTCTTT
CASSPWKNTEAFF
>TRBV12-3/TRBV12-4|.|TRBJ1-5|.
TGTGCCAGCAGTTTATCCCCACCACACAATCAGCCCCAGCATTTT
CASSLSPPHNQPQHF
>TRBV7-9|.|TRBJ2-4|.
TGTGCCAGCAGCTTAGGGGTCGGGCCGGGGGACATTCAGTACTTC
CASSLGVGPGDIQYF
>TRBV29-1|.|TRBJ2-1|.
TGCAGCGTTGACTACGGATATGAGCAGTTCTTC
CSVDYGYEQFF
>TRBV19|.|TRBJ1-6|once
TGTGCCAGTTCGGGGTCGGGGACACCCCTCCACTTT
CASSGSGTPLHF
>TRBV6-2/TRBV6-3|.|TRBJ1-5|.
TGTGCCAGCACCCCGGGGAGTTATAGCAATCAGCCCCAGCATTTT
CASTPGSYSNQPQHF
>TRBV13|TRBD1|TRBJ2-7|.
TGTGCCAGCAGCCGCCGGGACAGAGATTACGAGCAGTACTTC
CASSRRDRDYEQYF
>TRBV5-6|TRBD2|TRBJ2-7|once
TGTGCCAGCAGCGGCGGACTAGGCGGCTACGAGCAGTACTTC
CASSGGLGGYEQYF
>TRBV29-1|.|TRBJ1-1|.
TGCAGCGTCAAGGGTGTAGCTATGAACACTGAAGCTTTCTTT
CSVKGVAMNTEAFF
>TRBV27|.|TRBJ2-4|.
TGTGCCAGCAGTACACGGGACACCAAAGGGGCCAAAAACATTCAGTACTTC
CASSTRDTKGAKNIQYF
>TRBV7-9|.|TRBJ1-4|.
TGTGCCAGCAGCTTAGGGGCCCTCGGCGGTGAAAAACTGTTTTTT
CASSLGALGGEKLFF
>TRBV18|TRBD1|TRBJ1-5|.
TGTGCCAGCTCACCGAACAGGGGGTCCTCGGCGAATCAGCCCCAGCATTTT
CASSPNRGSSANQPQHF
>TRBV6-5|.|TRBJ2-7|.
TGTGCCAGCAGTTTTGACACCGCGACCCCTCCGGTATCTCGCGAGCAGTACTTC
CASSFDTATPPVSREQYF
>TRBV6-1|.|TRBJ1-5|once
TGTGCCAGCAGTGAGAAGAGGGAAAACAAAAATCAGCCCCAGCATTTT
CASSEKRENKNQPQHF
>TRBV6-2/TRBV6-3|TRBD2|TRBJ2-5|.
TGTGCCAGCAGCCAGGGACTAGTCGGGGAGACCCAGTACTTC
CASSQGLVGETQYF
>TRBV30|.|TRBJ1-2|.
TGTGCCTGGACCGAGGTTCCGAACAGGCTTCTTAACTATGGCTACACCTTC
CAWTEVPNRLLNYGYTF